This TCR beta chain was found in a study of T cells in Graves' hyperthyroidism and ophthalmopathy. Study-wide points: Among clonotypes expanded in thyroid above 0.001, most were also found in blood. Progression to ophthalmopathy was predicted a median of approximately seven months early. Separating ophthalmopathy from stable hyperthyroidism was achieved by a 13 V-J model.

From RNA transcripts, TCR beta CDR3 regions were amplified. Researchers ran a first-round RT-PCR on the TCR CDR3 using the HTBI primer set. TCRdb re-called the multiplex PCR reads with MiXCR, one entry per CDR3 protein. The sample contains 500,000 to 600,000 distinct CDR3 sequences, about 20% of which appear only once. This clonotype was recorded a few times. Its specificity is not known. CDR1 and CDR2 (germline): MNHEY, SVGEGT. V was pared by 2 bases and J by 2 bases, with 20 bases between. This CDR3 is 18 amino acids long. The sequencing sample was made of blood. This chain uses TRBV6-2 or TRBV6-3 with TRBJ2-3, with a weak D call TRBD2 (6 bases). This receptor was obtained from a man in his forties with Graves' ophthalmopathy. The CDR3 spells CASSYRKRAGQLTDTQYF. CDR3 DNA: TGTGCCAGCAGTTACCGGAAGCGCGCGGGGCAACTCACAGATACGCAGTATTTT.